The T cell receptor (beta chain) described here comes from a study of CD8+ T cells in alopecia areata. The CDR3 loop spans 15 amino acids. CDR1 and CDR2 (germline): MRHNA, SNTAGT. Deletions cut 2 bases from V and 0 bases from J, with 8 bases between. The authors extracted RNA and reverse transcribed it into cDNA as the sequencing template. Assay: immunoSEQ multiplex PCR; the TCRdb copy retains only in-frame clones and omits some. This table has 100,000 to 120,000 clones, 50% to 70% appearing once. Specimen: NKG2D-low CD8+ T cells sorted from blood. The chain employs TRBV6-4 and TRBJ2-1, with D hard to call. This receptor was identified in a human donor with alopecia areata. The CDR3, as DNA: TGTGCCAGCAGTGACGGCGCGAACTCCTACAATGAGCAGTTCTTC. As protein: CASSDGANSYNEQFF.